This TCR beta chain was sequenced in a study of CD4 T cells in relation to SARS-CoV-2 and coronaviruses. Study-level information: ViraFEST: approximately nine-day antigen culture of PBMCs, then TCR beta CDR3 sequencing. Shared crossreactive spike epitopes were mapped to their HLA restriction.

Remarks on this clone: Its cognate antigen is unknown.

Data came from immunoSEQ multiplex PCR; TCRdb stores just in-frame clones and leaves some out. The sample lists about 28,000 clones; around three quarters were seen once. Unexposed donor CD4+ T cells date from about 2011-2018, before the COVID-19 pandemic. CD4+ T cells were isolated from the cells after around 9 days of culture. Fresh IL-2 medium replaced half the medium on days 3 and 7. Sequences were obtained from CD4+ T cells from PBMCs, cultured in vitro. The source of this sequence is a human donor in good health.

CDR3 DNA: TGTGCCAGTAGTATAGCGTATCAGCCCCAGCATTTT. Its translation is CASSIAYQPQHF. The chain has TRBV19 and TRBJ1-5, with unresolved D. The V gene lost 1 base and the J gene lost 5 bases, with 3 bases spanning the gap. This CDR3 has 12 residues. Germline CDR1 LNHDA, CDR2 SQIVND (reference sequence). Full variable domain (rest looked up from reference TRBV19 and TRBJ1-5): DGGITQSPKYLFRKEGQNVTLSCEQNLNHDAMYWYRQDPGQGLRLIYYSQIVNDFQKGDIAEGYSVSREKKESFPLTVTSAQKNPTAFYLCASSIAYQPQHFGDGTRLSIL.